A single T cell receptor (beta chain) is shown here with its context. Its specificity is unknown. PCR employed 60 Vbeta and 13 Jbeta primers. TCRdb's table, derived via immunoSEQ multiplex PCR, lists solely in-frame clones and lacks some. The sample records around 97,000 clones, around a tenth being singletons. The data originate from a study of cytomegalovirus exposure and HLA in healthy donors. About the study: When 398 donors were genotyped, about 80% of them were found to fall in the Caucasian-associated ancestry cluster. Study-wide results and caveats: Reportedly, diagnosis of cytomegalovirus status by the classifier showed high specificity and sensitivity. On later analysis, the bulk of CMV-associated TCR beta chains appeared to be HLA-restricted.

The CDR3 covers 15 residues. Trimming cost V 3 bases and J 6 bases, with 15 bases left between them. The germline V gene has CDR1 MDHEN and CDR2 SYDVKM. The rearrangement links TRBV28 to TRBJ1-5; the D gene is possibly TRBD1 (6 bases). The sequenced material came from PBMCs. The TCR sequence derives from a man over 45 in good health and CMV-seropositive. CDR3 in DNA: TGTGCCAGCAGTTTTGTACAGGGTGACCCTCAGCCCCAGCATTTT. It is translated as CASSFVQGDPQPQHF.